This T cell receptor (beta chain) derives from a study of blood T cell repertoires in COVID-19. Whole-study context: Spain, Italy and the United States supplied samples that represented acute and convalescent COVID-19. T cells, B-cell-depleted T cells, or PBMCs provided the cDNA or gDNA that served as material.

This CDR3 is built from 14 residues. Germline V CDR1 and CDR2: SGHRS, YFSETQ. The V gene end was trimmed by 4 bases and the J gene end by 7 bases; junction bases not matched to a gene: 9. Cohort placement rested on clinical history that participants reported themselves. This clone was seen a few times. Data came from immunoSEQ multiplex PCR; TCRdb stores just in-frame clones and leaves some out. The sample carries about 210,000 clones, over 75% recorded once. The chain recombines TRBV5-1 with TRBJ1-2; 8 positions match TRBD1. Sample: PBMCs or T cells enriched from blood (not recorded which). This sequence was found in a man aged 40-50 years who had recovered from COVID-19. The CDR3 DNA reads TGCGCCAGCAGCCCGACAGGGGCTGAGGCTGGCTACACCTTC. It specifies CASSPTGAEAGYTF.